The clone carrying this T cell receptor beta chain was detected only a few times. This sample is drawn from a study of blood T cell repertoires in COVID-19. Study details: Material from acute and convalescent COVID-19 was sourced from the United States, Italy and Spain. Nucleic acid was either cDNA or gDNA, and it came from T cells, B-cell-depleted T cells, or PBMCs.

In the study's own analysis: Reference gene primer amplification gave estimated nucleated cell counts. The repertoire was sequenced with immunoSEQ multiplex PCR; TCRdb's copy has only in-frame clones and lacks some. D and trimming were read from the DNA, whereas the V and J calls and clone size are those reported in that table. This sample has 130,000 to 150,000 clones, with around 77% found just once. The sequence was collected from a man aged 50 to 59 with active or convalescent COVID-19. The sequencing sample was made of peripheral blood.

CDR3 bases: TGTGCCAGCAGCGCCGGGGGGACGGCGTTTATCTATGGCTACACCTTC. Residues: CASSAGGTAFIYGYTF. The genes are TRBV9 and TRBJ1-2; D might be TRBD1 (5 bases). The CDR3 sequence is 16 residues long. Germline CDR1 and CDR2: SGDLS and YYNGEE. V shed 3 bases and J shed 4 bases, with 19 bases lying between them.